The source of this T cell receptor beta chain is a study of blood T cell repertoires in COVID-19. Study-level information: From T cells, B-cell-depleted T cells, or PBMCs came the material, which was cDNA or gDNA.

Profiled with immunoSEQ multiplex PCR; TCRdb holds only in-frame clones, not every one. The sample has around 200,000 clones, about 83% seen once. In germline, CDR1 is GTSNPN, CDR2 SVGIG (reference sequence). Trimming cost V 0 bases and J 3 bases, with 13 bases left between them. This CDR3 has 15 amino acids. The clonotype originates from a man aged 35 to 55 with active or convalescent COVID-19. The chain is built from TRBV30 and TRBJ2-3; TRBD1 might be the D (6 bases). The sequenced sample was peripheral blood. CDR3 bases: TGTGCCTGGAGTGTAGGCCAGACAGGAACAGATACGCAGTATTTT. Its protein product is CAWSVGQTGTDTQYF.